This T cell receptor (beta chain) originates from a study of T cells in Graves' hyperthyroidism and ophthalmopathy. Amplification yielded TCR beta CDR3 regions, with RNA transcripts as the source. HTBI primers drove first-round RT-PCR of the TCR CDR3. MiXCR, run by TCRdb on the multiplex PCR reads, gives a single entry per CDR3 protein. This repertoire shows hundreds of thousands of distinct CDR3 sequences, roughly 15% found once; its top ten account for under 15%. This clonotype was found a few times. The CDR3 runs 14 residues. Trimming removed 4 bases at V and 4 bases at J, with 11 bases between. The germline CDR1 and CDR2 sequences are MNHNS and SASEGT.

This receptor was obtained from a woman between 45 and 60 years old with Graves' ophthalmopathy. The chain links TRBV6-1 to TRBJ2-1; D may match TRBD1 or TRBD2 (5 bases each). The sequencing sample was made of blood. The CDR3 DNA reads TGTGCCAGCAGTGTCCGGGACCGGTACAATGAGCAGTTCTTC. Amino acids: CASSVRDRYNEQFF.